This entry features one T cell receptor beta chain sequence. Measured with immunoSEQ multiplex PCR; TCRdb has only the in-frame clones, and not every one. The table records fewer than 50,000 clones, roughly 94% of them present only once. These data come from a study of T cell changes during pregnancy in multiple sclerosis. Germline values: CDR1 MNHEY, CDR2 SVGAGI. The length of the CDR3 is 16 residues. The trim removed 3 bases at V and 0 bases at J, leaving 5 bases unmatched. This specimen consisted of CD4+ T cells from peripheral blood mononuclear cells, obtained in the third trimester of pregnancy. The genes are TRBV6-5 and TRBJ2-3; 8 bases line up with TRBD2. The source of this sequence is a female donor with multiple sclerosis, enrolled in a pregnancy study. Here the CDR3 DNA reads TGTGCCAGCAGTTATCGGGCTAGCGGGAGCACAGATACGCAGTATTTT. The encoded protein is CASSYRASGSTDTQYF.